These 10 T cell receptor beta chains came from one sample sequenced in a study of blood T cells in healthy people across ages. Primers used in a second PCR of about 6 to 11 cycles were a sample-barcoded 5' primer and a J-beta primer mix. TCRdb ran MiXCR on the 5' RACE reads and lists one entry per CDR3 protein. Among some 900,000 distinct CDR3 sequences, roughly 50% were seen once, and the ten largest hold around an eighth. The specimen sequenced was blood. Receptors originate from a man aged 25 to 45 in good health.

DNA for the CDR3: TGTGCCAGCAGGCACGGGGGATTCACCGGGGAGCTGTTTTTT. This codes for CASRHGGFTGELFF. This chain links TRBV6-5 with TRBJ2-2, with a tentative D call TRBD2 (6 bases). The CDR3 contains 14 residues. Trimming stripped 6 bases from V and 4 bases from J, with 12 bases between. CDR1 and CDR2 from the germline V gene are MNHEY and SVGAGI.

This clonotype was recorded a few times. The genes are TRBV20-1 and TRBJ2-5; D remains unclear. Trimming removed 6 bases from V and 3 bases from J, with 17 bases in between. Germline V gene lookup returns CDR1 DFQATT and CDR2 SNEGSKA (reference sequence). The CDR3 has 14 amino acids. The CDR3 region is CSADPPPTEETQYF. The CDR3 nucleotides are TGCAGTGCCGATCCACCCCCTACGGAAGAGACCCAGTACTTC.

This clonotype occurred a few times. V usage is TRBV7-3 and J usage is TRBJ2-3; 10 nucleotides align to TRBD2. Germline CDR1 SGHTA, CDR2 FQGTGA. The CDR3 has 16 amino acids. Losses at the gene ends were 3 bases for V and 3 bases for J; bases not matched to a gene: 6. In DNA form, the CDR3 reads TGTGCCAGCAGCTTCGAAGCGGGGGGGCTGACAGATACGCAGTATTTT. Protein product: CASSFEAGGLTDTQYF. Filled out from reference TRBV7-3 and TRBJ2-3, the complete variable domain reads GAGVSQTPSNKVTEKGKYVELRCDPISGHTALYWYRQSLGQGPEFLIYFQGTGAADDSGLPNDRFFAVRPEGSVSTLKIQRTERGDSAVYLCASSFEAGGLTDTQYFGPGTRLTVL.

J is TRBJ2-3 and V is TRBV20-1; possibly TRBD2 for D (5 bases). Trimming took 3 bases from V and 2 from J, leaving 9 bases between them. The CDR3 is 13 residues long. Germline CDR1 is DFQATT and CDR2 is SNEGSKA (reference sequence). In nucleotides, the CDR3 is TGCAGTGCTAGGGCCGGGAACACAGATACGCAGTATTTT. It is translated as CSARAGNTDTQYF.

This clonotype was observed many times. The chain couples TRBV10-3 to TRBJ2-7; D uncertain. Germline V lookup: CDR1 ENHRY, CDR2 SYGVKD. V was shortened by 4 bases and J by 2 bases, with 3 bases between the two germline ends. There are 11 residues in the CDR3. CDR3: CAISGTYEQYF. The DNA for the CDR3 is TGTGCCATCAGTGGCACCTACGAGCAGTACTTC.

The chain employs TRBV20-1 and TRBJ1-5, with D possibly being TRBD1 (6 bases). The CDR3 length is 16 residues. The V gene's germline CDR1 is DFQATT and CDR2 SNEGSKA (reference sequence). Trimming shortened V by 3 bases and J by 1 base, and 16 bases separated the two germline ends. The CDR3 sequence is CSASPGGHRSNQPQHF. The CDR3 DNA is TGCAGTGCTAGTCCTGGGGGGCACAGAAGCAATCAGCCCCAGCATTTT.

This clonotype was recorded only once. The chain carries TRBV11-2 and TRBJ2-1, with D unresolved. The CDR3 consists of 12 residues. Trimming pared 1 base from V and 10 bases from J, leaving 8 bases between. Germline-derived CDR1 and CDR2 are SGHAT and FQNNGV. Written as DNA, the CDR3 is TGTGCCAGCAGCTTAGTTGTAGGAGAGCAGTTCTTC. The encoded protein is CASSLVVGEQFF.

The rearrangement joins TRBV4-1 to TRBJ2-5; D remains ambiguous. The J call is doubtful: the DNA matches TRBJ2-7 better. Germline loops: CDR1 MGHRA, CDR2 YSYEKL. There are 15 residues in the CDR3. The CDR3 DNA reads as TGCGCCAGCAGCCAAGATCCCCAGGACCTCTACGAGCAGTACTTC. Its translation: CASSQDPQDLYEQYF.

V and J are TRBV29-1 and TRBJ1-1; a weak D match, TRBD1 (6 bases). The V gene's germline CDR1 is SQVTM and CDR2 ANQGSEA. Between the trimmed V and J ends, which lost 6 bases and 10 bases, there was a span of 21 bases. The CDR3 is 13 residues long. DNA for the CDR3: TGCAGCGTGGAATTTCGTCCAGGGGCCGGAGCTTTCTTT. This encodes CSVEFRPGAGAFF.

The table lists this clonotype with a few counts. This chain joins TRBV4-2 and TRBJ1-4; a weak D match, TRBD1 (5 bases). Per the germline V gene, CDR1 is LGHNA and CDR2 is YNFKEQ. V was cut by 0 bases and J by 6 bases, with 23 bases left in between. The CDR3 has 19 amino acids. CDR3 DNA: TGTGCCAGCAGCCAAGAGGCCATCTGGAATCGGGGGTTTGATGAAAAACTGTTTTTT. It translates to CASSQEAIWNRGFDEKLFF.